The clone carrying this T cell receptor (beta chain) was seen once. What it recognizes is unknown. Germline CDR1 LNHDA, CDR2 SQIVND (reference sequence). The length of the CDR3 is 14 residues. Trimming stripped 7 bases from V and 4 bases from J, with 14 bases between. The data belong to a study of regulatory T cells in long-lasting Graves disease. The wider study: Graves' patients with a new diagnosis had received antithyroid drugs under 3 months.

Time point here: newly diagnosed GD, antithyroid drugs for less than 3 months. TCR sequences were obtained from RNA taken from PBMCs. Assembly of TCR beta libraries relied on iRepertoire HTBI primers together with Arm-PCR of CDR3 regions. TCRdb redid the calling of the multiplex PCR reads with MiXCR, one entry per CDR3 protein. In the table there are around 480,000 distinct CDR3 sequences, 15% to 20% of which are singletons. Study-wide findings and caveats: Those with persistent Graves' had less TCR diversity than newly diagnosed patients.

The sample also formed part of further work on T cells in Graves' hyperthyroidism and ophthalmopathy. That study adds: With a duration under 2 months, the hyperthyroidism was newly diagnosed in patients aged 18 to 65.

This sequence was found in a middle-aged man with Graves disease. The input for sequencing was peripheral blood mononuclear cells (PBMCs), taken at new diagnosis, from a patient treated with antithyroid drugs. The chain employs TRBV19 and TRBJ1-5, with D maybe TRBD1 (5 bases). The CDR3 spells CASTTGLGNQPQHF. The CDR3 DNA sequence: TGTGCCAGTACTACAGGTCTGGGTAATCAGCCCCAGCATTTT.